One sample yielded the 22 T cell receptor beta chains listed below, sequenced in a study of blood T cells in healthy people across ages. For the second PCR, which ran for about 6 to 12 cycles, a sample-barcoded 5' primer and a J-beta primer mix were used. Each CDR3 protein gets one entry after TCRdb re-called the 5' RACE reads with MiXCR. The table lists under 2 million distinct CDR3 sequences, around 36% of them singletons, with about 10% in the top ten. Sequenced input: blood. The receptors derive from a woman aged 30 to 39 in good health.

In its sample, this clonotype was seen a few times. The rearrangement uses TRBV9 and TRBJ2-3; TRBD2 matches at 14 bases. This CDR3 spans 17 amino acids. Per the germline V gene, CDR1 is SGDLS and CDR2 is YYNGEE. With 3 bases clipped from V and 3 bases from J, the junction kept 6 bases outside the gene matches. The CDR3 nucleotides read TGTGCCAGCAGCGGCACCGGGACTAGCGGGAGAACAGATACGCAGTATTTT. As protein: CASSGTGTSGRTDTQYF.

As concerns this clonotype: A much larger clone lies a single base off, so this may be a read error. CDR3 sequence reads: CANSLIPGGLETQYF. In DNA form, the CDR3 reads TGTGCCAACAGCTTGATACCGGGAGGTTTGGAGACCCAGTACTTC. The chain joins TRBV5-5 to TRBJ2-5; 7 nucleotides match TRBD2. The germline V gene encodes CDR1 SGHKS and CDR2 YYEKEE (reference sequence). There are 15 residues in the CDR3. Based on the CDR3 plus reference TRBV5-5 and TRBJ2-5, the full variable domain is DAGVTQSPTHLIKTRGQQVTLRCSPISGHKSVSWYQQVLGQGPQFIFQYYEKEERGRGNFPDRFSARQFPNYSSELNVNALLLGDSALYLCANSLIPGGLETQYFGPGTRLLVL.

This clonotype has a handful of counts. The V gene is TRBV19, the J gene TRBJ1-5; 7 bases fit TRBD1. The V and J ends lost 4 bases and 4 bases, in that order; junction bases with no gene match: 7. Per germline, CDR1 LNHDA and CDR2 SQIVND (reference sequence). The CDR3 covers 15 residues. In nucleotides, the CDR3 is TGTGCCAGTAGTAAGAGGCAGGGGGAAAATCAGCCCCAGCATTTT. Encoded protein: CASSKRQGENQPQHF. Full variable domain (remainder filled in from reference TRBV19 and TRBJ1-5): DGGITQSPKYLFRKEGQNVTLSCEQNLNHDAMYWYRQDPGQGLRLIYYSQIVNDFQKGDIAEGYSVSREKKESFPLTVTSAQKNPTAFYLCASSKRQGENQPQHFGDGTRLSIL.

The CDR3 spells CASSHQQGSMNTEAFF. Written as DNA, the CDR3 is TGTGCCAGCAGCCACCAACAGGGCTCCATGAACACTGAAGCTTTCTTT. The chain uses TRBV6-2 or TRBV6-3 and TRBJ1-1, with a weak D call TRBD1 (6 bases). This CDR3 spans 16 amino acids. Germline CDR1 reads MNHEY; CDR2 reads SVGEGT. V lost 6 bases, J lost 0 bases, and 17 bases lay in between.

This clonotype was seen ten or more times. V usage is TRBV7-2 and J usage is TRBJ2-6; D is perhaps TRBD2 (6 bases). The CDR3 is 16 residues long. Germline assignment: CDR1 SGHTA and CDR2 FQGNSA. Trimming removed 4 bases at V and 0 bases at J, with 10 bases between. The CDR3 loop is CASSSETSSGANVLTF. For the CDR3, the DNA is TGTGCCAGCAGCTCAGAGACTAGCTCTGGGGCCAACGTCCTGACTTTC.

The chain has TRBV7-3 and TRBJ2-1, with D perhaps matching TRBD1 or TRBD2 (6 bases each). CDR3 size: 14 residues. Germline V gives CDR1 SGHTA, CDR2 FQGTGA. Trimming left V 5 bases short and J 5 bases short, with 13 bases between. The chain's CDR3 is CASSKSRDNNEQFF. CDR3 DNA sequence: TGTGCCAGCAGCAAATCGCGGGACAACAATGAGCAGTTCTTC.

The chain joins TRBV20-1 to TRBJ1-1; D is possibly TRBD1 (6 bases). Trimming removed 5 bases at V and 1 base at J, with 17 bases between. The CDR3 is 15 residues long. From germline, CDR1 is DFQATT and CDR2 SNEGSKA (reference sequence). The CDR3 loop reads CSAPRTGIGNTEAFF. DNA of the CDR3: TGCAGTGCTCCACGCACAGGGATCGGGAACACTGAAGCTTTCTTT.

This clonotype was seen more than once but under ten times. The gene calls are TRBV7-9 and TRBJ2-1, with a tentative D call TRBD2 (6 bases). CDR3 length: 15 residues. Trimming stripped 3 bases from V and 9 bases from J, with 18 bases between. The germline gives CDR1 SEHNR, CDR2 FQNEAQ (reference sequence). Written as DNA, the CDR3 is TGTGCCAGCAGCTTGGAGGGTCTCCGAGGTGGTGAGCAGTTCTTC. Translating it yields CASSLEGLRGGEQFF. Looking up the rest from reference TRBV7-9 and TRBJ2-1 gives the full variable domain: DTGVSQNPRHKITKRGQNVTFRCDPISEHNRLYWYRQTLGQGPEFLTYFQNEAQLEKSRLLSDRFSAERPKGSFSTLEIQRTEQGDSAMYLCASSLEGLRGGEQFFGPGTRLTVL.

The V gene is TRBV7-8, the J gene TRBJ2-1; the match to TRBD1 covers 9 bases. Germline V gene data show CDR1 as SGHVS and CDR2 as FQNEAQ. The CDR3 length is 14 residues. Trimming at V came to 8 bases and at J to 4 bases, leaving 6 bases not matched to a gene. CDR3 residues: CASFQDRGYNEQFF. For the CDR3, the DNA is TGTGCCAGCTTCCAGGACAGGGGTTACAATGAGCAGTTCTTC.

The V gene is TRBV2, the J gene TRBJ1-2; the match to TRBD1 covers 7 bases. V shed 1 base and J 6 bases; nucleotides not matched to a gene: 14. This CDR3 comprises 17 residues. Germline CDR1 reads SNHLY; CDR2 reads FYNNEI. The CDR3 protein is CASSEGGQAGWIHGYTF. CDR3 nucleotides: TGTGCCAGCAGTGAAGGCGGACAGGCAGGTTGGATACATGGCTACACCTTC.

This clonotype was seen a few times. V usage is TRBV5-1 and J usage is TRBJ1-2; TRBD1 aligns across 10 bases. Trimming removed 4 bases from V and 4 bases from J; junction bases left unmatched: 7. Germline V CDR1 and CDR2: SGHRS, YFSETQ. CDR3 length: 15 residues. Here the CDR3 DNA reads TGCGCCAGCAGCGGCGGGACAGGGGAGAGCTATGGCTACACCTTC. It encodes CASSGGTGESYGYTF.

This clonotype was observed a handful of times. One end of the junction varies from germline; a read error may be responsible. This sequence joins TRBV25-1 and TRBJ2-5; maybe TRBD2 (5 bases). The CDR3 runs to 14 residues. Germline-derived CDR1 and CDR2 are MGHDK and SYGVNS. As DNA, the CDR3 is TGTGCCAGCAGCGAATTAGGGAGCCAAGAGACCCAGTACTTC. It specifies CASSELGSQETQYF.

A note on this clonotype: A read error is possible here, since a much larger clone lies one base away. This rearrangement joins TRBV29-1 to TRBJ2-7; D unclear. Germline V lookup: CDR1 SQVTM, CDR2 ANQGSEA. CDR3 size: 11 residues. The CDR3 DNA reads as TGCGGCGCAAAGAGAGAATACGAGCAGTACTTC. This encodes CGAKREYEQYF.

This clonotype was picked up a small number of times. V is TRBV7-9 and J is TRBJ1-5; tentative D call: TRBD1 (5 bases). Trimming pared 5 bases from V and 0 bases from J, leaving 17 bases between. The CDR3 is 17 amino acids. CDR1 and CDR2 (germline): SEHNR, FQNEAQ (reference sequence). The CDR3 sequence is CASSPRQTLYSNQPQHF. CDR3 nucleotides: TGTGCCAGCAGCCCTCGACAGACTTTGTATAGCAATCAGCCCCAGCATTTT.

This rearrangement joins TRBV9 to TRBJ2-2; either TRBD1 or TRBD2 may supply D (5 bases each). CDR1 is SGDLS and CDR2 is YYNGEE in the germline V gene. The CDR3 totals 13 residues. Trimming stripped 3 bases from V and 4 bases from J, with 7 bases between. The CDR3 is CASSGGSTGELFF. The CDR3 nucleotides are TGTGCCAGCAGCGGGGGGAGCACCGGGGAGCTGTTTTTT.

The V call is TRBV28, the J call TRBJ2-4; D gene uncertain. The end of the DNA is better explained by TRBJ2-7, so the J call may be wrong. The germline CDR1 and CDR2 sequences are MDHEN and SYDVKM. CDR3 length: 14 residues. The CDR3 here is CASLEVSRVDEQYF. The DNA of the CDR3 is TGTGCCAGCTTGGAAGTATCTAGGGTTGACGAGCAGTACTTC.

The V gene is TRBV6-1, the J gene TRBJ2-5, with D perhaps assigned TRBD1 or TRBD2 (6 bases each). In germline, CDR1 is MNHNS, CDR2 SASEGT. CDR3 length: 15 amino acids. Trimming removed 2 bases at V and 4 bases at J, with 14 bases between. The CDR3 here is CASSESWGAVETQYF. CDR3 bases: TGTGCCAGCAGTGAAAGTTGGGGGGCCGTAGAGACCCAGTACTTC.

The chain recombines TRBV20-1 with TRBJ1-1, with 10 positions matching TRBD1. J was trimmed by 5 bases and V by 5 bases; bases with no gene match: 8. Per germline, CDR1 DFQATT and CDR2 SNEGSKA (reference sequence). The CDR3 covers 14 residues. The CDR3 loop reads CSAGRTGGNTEAFF. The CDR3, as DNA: TGCAGTGCTGGGAGGACAGGGGGTAATACTGAAGCTTTCTTT.

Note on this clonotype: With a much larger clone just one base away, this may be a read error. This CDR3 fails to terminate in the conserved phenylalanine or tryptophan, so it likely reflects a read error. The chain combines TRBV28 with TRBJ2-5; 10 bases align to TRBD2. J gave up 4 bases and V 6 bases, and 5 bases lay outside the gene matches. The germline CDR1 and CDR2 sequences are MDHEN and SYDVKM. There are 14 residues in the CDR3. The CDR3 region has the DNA TGTGCCAGCAGCCTAGCGGGAGAAAGAGAGACCCAGTACTTA. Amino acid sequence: CASSLAGERETQYL.

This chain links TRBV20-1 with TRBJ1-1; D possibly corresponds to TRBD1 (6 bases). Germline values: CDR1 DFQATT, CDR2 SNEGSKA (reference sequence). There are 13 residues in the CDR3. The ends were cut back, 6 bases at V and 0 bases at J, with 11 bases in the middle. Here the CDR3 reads CSARQELNTEAFF. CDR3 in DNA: TGCAGTGCGCGACAGGAGTTGAACACTGAAGCTTTCTTT.

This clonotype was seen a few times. Here the CDR3 DNA reads TGTGCCAGCAGTGGGCGGGTCCCAGATCAAGAGACCCAGTACTTC. It encodes CASSGRVPDQETQYF. This sequence joins TRBV7-9 and TRBJ2-5; D perhaps matches TRBD2 (5 bases). The CDR3 loop spans 15 amino acids. Germline V gene lookup returns CDR1 SEHNR and CDR2 FQNEAQ (reference sequence). Trimming left V 6 bases short and J 2 bases short, with 16 bases between.

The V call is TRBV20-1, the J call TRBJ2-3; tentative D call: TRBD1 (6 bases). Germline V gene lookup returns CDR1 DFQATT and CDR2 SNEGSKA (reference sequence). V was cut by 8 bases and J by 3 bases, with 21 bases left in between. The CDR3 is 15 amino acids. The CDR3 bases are TGCAGTCCTCTGCAGGGGCAGGGAAGGACAGATACGCAGTATTTT. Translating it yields CSPLQGQGRTDTQYF.